This TCR beta chain was recovered during a study of CD4 and CD8 cells across lung adenocarcinoma regions. Looked up from germline, CDR1 is MNHEY and CDR2 is SMNVEV (reference sequence). This CDR3 has 15 residues. Donors had localized lung adenocarcinoma, a non-small cell lung cancer. TCRdb reanalysed the PCR reads using MiXCR and keeps one entry per CDR3 protein. The table records approximately 24,000 distinct CDR3 sequences, about half of them present only once. The sequenced material came from CD8+ T cells from the center of a lung tumor. V is TRBV27 and J is TRBJ2-2; D could derive from TRBD1 or TRBD2 (5 bases each). The last part of the DNA fits TRBJ2-3 better; the J call may be wrong. This clonotype was sampled from a male donor with lung adenocarcinoma. The CD4 and CD8 labels of this study may be unreliable. The CDR3 protein is CASSFGAVDTGKQYF. CDR3 DNA sequence: TGTGCCAGCAGTTTCGGGGCGGTGGACACCGGGAAGCAGTATTTT.